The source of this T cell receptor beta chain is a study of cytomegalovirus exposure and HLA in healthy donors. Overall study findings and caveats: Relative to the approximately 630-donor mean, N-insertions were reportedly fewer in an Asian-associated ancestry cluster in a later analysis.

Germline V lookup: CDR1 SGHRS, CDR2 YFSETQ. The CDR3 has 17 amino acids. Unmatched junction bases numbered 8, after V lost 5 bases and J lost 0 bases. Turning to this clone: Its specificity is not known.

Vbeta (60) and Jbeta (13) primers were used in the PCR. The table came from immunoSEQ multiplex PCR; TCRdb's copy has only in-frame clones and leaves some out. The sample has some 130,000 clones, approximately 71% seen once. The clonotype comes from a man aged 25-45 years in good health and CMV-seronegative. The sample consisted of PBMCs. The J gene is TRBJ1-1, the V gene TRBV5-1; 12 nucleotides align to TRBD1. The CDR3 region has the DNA TGCGCCAGCAGTCTGGGGACAGGGGGCCTTTTGAACACTGAAGCTTTCTTT. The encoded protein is CASSLGTGGLLNTEAFF.